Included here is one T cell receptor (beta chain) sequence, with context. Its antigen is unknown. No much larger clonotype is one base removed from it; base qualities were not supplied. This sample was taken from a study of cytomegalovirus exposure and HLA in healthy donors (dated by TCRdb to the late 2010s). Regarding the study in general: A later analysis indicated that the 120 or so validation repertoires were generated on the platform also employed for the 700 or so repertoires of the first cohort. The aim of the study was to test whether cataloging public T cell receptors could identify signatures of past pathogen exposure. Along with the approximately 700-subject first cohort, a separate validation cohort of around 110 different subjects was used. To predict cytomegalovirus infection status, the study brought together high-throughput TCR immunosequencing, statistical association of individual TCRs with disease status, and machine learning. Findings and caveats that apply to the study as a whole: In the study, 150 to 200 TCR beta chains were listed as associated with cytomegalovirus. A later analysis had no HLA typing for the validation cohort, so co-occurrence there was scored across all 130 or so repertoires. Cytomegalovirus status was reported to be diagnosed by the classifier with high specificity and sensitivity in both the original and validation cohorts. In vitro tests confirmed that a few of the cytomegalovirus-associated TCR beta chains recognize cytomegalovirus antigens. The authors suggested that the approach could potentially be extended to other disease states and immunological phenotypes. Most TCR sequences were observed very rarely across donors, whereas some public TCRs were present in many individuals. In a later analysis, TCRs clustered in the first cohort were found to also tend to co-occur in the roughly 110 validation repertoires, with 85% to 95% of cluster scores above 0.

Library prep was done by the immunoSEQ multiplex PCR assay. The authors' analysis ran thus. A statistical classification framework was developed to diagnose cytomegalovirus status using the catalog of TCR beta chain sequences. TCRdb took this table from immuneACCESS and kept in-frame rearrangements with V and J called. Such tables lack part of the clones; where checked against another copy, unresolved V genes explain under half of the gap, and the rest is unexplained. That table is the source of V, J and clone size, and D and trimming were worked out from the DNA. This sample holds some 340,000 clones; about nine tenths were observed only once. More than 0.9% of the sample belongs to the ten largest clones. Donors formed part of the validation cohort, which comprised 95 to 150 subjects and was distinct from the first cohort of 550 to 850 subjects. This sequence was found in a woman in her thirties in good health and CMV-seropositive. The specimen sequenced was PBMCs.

This receptor has the CDR3 CASRDQGGYGYTF. The nucleotide sequence reads TGTGCCAGCAGGGACCAGGGCGGCTATGGCTACACCTTC. This chain joins TRBV6-6 to TRBJ1-2; the D region possibly corresponds to TRBD1 (5 bases align). V sheds 6 bases and J sheds 4 bases, leaving 12 bases between their ends. The CDR3, cysteine through phenylalanine, is 13 amino acids long. The sequence is cut down to CDR3 DNA, 39 bases in frame from base 1. The germline V gene (reference sequence) provides CDR1 MNHNY and CDR2 SVGAGI.